One sample yielded the 32 T cell receptor beta chains listed below, sequenced in a study of technical replicates of blood from a few donors. The data were produced by immunoSEQ multiplex PCR, yet TCRdb's version contains in-frame clones alone and is incomplete. The sample lists around 92,000 clones, approximately 96% occurring once. What was sequenced was T cells isolated from PBMCs. The receptor source for this set is a human donor in good health.

The rearrangement links TRBV4-1 to TRBJ2-1, with a weak D call TRBD2 (7 bases). V dropped 5 bases and J dropped 7 bases, with 15 bases sitting between them. CDR1 is MGHRA, CDR2 YSYEKL, per germline. This CDR3 is 14 amino acids long. Here the CDR3 DNA reads TGCGCCAGCAGCTCGGGGGGCTTGGGTAATGAGCAGTTCTTC. Amino acid sequence: CASSSGGLGNEQFF.

The chain employs TRBV2 and TRBJ2-5, with TRBD1 matching over 11 bases. The CDR3 length is 13 residues. The germline gives CDR1 SNHLY, CDR2 FYNNEI. The V and J ends lost 8 bases and 5 bases, in that order; junction bases with no gene match: 4. The CDR3 is CASPGQGGETQYF. DNA for the CDR3: TGTGCCAGCCCGGGACAGGGGGGGGAGACCCAGTACTTC.

This clone was detected once. CDR3 in amino acids: CASSTRDRGVTQYF. The CDR3 DNA sequence: TGTGCCAGCAGCACTAGGGACAGAGGCGTTACGCAGTATTTT. The chain is built from TRBV11-3 and TRBJ2-3, with TRBD1 matching 7 bases. The CDR3 has 14 amino acids. The trim removed 5 bases at V and 8 bases at J, leaving 10 bases unmatched. Germline V CDR1 and CDR2: SGHNT, YENEEA.

The rearrangement links TRBV7-9 to TRBJ2-7; tentative D call: TRBD2 (5 bases). There are 11 residues in the CDR3. V was pared by 6 bases and J by 8 bases, with 11 bases between. Germline lookup yields CDR1 SEHNR and CDR2 FQNEAQ (reference sequence). The chain's CDR3 is CASSSGVQQYF. CDR3 bases: TGTGCCAGCAGTTCCGGGGTACAGCAGTACTTC.

This clone was seen once. The V and J genes are TRBV28 and TRBJ1-4; D is uncertain. Trimming took off 6 bases at V and 8 bases at J, with 13 bases between the two ends. CDR3 length equals 13 residues. Germline V gives CDR1 MDHEN, CDR2 SYDVKM. CDR3 amino acids: CASSPGIREKLFF. The CDR3 DNA reads as TGTGCCAGCAGCCCTGGTATTCGGGAAAAACTGTTTTTT.

The chain joins TRBV6-5 to TRBJ2-2; 11 bases align to TRBD2. With V trimmed by 6 bases and J by 3 bases, 3 bases remained unmatched. In germline, CDR1 is MNHEY, CDR2 SVGAGI. CDR3 length equals 15 residues. The chain's CDR3 is CASSPLAGDTGELFF. The CDR3 DNA sequence: TGTGCCAGCAGCCCACTAGCGGGGGACACCGGGGAGCTGTTTTTT.

In this sample, this clone turned up once. The chain joins TRBV6-5 to TRBJ1-5, with 8 bases aligning to TRBD1. Germline trimming cut 6 bases from V and 7 bases from J; bases unmatched to any gene: 8. This CDR3 spans 14 amino acids. Germline V gene lookup returns CDR1 MNHEY and CDR2 SVGAGI. CDR3 DNA sequence: TGTGCCAGCAGCTTCGACAGGGGTGGACAGCCCCAGCATTTT. Protein product: CASSFDRGGQPQHF.

A word on this clone: The same CDR3 arises from other DNA sequences in this sample as well. The chain employs TRBV30 and TRBJ1-5; D remains unclear. In germline, CDR1 is GTSNPN, CDR2 SVGIG (reference sequence). Trimming removed 0 bases at V and 2 bases at J, with 5 bases between. The CDR3 spans 13 residues. The CDR3: CAWSVRGNQPQHF. CDR3 in DNA: TGTGCCTGGAGTGTGAGGGGCAATCAGCCCCAGCATTTT. Drawing the rest from reference TRBV30 and TRBJ1-5, the complete variable domain is SQTIHQWPATLVQPVGSPLSLECTVEGTSNPNLYWYRQAAGRGLQLLFYSVGIGQISSEVPQNLSASRPQDRQFILSSKKLLLSDSGFYLCAWSVRGNQPQHFGDGTRLSIL.

The chain combines TRBV19 with TRBJ1-1; D perhaps matches TRBD1 (5 bases). Germline lookup yields CDR1 LNHDA and CDR2 SQIVND (reference sequence). The CDR3 is made up of 17 amino acids. Trimming removed 0 bases at V and 1 base at J, with 15 bases between. CDR3 in amino acids: CASSIDLRAGWNTEAFF. CDR3 in DNA: TGTGCCAGTAGTATAGATCTTAGGGCAGGGTGGAACACTGAAGCTTTCTTT.

The chain recombines TRBV19 with TRBJ2-1; perhaps TRBD2 as D (5 bases). Germline assignment: CDR1 LNHDA and CDR2 SQIVND (reference sequence). Trimming shortened V by 2 bases and J by 0 bases, and 14 bases separated the two germline ends. There are 17 residues in the CDR3. CDR3 in DNA: TGTGCCAGTAGTATAATTTCATCTGGGAGCTCCTACAATGAGCAGTTCTTC. Translating it yields CASSIISSGSSYNEQFF. The complete variable domain, with remaining parts taken from reference TRBV19 and TRBJ2-1, reads DGGITQSPKYLFRKEGQNVTLSCEQNLNHDAMYWYRQDPGQGLRLIYYSQIVNDFQKGDIAEGYSVSREKKESFPLTVTSAQKNPTAFYLCASSIISSGSSYNEQFFGPGTRLTVL.

The chain employs TRBV11-3 and TRBJ2-1; TRBD2 agrees at 9 bases. The CDR3 loop spans 17 amino acids. V was clipped by 0 bases and J by 5 bases; unmatched bases: 8. CDR1 and CDR2 from the germline V gene are SGHNT and YENEEA. DNA of the CDR3: TGTGCCAGCAGCTTAGATTGGGCGGGAGGGCGACACAATGAGCAGTTCTTC. Translating gives CASSLDWAGGRHNEQFF.

The CDR3 spells CASSSQGPSLGYTF. Here the CDR3 DNA reads TGTGCCAGCAGCTCTCAGGGTCCGAGTTTGGGCTACACCTTC. The gene calls are TRBV7-2 and TRBJ1-2; D may be TRBD1 (5 bases). This CDR3 comprises 14 residues. V lost 4 bases and J lost 8, with 17 bases in between. Germline lookup yields CDR1 SGHTA and CDR2 FQGNSA.

The V call is TRBV11-2, the J call TRBJ2-1, with D uncertain. The CDR3 consists of 11 residues. Per germline, CDR1 SGHAT and CDR2 FQNNGV. The germline V and J ends were trimmed by 1 base and 10 bases, with 5 bases remaining between them. CDR3 in amino acids: CASSLGGEQFF. Written as DNA, the CDR3 is TGTGCCAGCAGCTTAGGTGGCGAGCAGTTCTTC.

V is TRBV11-2 and J is TRBJ2-7; TRBD2 matches 8 bases. Germline lookup yields CDR1 SGHAT and CDR2 FQNNGV. This CDR3 has 15 residues. V lost 4 bases and J lost 4; bases outside the gene matches: 9. The chain's CDR3 is CASSSAGGVIYEQYF. CDR3 sequence (DNA): TGTGCCAGCAGCTCCGCCGGGGGGGTTATATACGAGCAGTACTTC.

CDR3: CASSLRGVASVTLEQFF. The CDR3, as DNA: TGTGCCAGCAGCTTGCGAGGGGTGGCTAGCGTTACTCTTGAGCAGTTCTTC. The V and J genes are TRBV5-5 and TRBJ2-1; D perhaps matches TRBD2 (6 bases). V was trimmed by 1 base and J by 9 bases, leaving 23 bases between them. This CDR3 is 17 amino acids long. Germline CDR1 is SGHKS and CDR2 is YYEKEE (reference sequence).

V and J are TRBV19 and TRBJ2-7, with 8 bases that match TRBD1. With V trimmed by 4 bases and J by 3 bases, 5 bases remained unmatched. Germline CDR1 and CDR2: LNHDA and SQIVND (reference sequence). There are 14 residues in the CDR3. DNA of the CDR3: TGTGCCAGTAGTACCCCGGGACAGGTCTACGAGCAGTACTTC. It specifies CASSTPGQVYEQYF. Together with reference TRBV19 and TRBJ2-7, the CDR3 gives the full variable domain: DGGITQSPKYLFRKEGQNVTLSCEQNLNHDAMYWYRQDPGQGLRLIYYSQIVNDFQKGDIAEGYSVSREKKESFPLTVTSAQKNPTAFYLCASSTPGQVYEQYFGPGTRLTVT.

This rearrangement joins TRBV5-1 to TRBJ1-2; D is undetermined. This CDR3 has 14 amino acids. Germline-derived CDR1 and CDR2 are SGHRS and YFSETQ. V gave up 0 bases and J gave up 4 bases, with 10 bases separating them. The CDR3 here is CASSLGELRYGYTF. CDR3 bases: TGCGCCAGCAGCTTGGGAGAGCTTCGCTATGGCTACACCTTC.

The J gene is TRBJ1-2, the V gene TRBV18, with a possible D match to TRBD1 (6 bases). Per germline, CDR1 KGHSH and CDR2 LQKENI. The CDR3 spans 13 residues. V lost 6 bases and J 6 bases, leaving 14 bases between the germline ends. The CDR3, as DNA: TGTGCCAGCTCCGAACGACAGGATGATGGCTACACCTTC. The encoded protein is CASSERQDDGYTF.

The J gene is TRBJ2-7, the V gene TRBV6-1; maybe TRBD1 (6 bases). The germline CDR1 and CDR2 sequences are MNHNS and SASEGT. The CDR3 is 14 amino acids. Trimming removed 1 base from V and 7 bases from J, with 14 bases in between. The CDR3 DNA sequence: TGTGCCAGCAGTGAAGTAGTAGGACAGTTAGAGCAGTACTTC. Residues: CASSEVVGQLEQYF.

The chain uses TRBV27 and TRBJ2-2, with D uncertain. Germline V gene lookup returns CDR1 MNHEY and CDR2 SMNVEV (reference sequence). Trimming pared 3 bases from V and 3 bases from J, leaving 2 bases between. The CDR3 has 12 amino acids. CDR3 in amino acids: CASSFYTGELFF. The CDR3, as DNA: TGTGCCAGCAGTTTCTACACCGGGGAGCTGTTTTTT.

This sequence joins TRBV11-2 and TRBJ1-2; D gene ambiguous. Germline lookup yields CDR1 SGHAT and CDR2 FQNNGV. There are 13 residues in the CDR3. Trimming stripped 1 base from V and 0 bases from J, with 3 bases between. CDR3 sequence: CASSLGANYGYTF. The CDR3 bases are TGTGCCAGCAGCTTAGGCGCTAACTATGGCTACACCTTC. The full variable domain, completed using reference TRBV11-2 and TRBJ1-2, is EAGVAQSPRYKIIEKRQSVAFWCNPISGHATLYWYQQILGQGPKLLIQFQNNGVVDDSQLPKDRFSAERLKGVDSTLKIQPAKLEDSAVYLCASSLGANYGYTFGSGTRLTVV.

This clone has only a few counts. The chain has TRBV7-2 and TRBJ2-3; 7 nucleotides agree with TRBD2. CDR1 and CDR2 (germline): SGHTA, FQGNSA. The CDR3 spans 12 residues. With 5 bases clipped from V and 8 bases from J, the junction kept 4 bases outside the gene matches. The CDR3 bases are TGTGCCAGCAGCGGGGGGGACGGTACGCAGTATTTT. Its translation: CASSGGDGTQYF.

The CDR3 sequence: CASSERAGGLETQYF. The CDR3 bases are TGTGCCAGCAGTGAAAGAGCGGGAGGCCTGGAGACCCAGTACTTC. The chain uses TRBV6-1 and TRBJ2-5, with TRBD2 matching over 9 bases. After removal of 2 bases from V and 5 bases from J, the junction contained 6 bases not matched to a gene. Germline V CDR1 and CDR2: MNHNS, SASEGT. The CDR3 has 15 residues.

The chain joins TRBV6-5 to TRBJ2-7; TRBD1 matches at 7 bases. There are 13 residues in the CDR3. The V segment lost 6 bases and the J segment 3 bases; nucleotides outside the gene matches: 5. Germline V gene lookup returns CDR1 MNHEY and CDR2 SVGAGI. CDR3 loop: CASRTGQHYEQYF. The DNA for the CDR3 is TGTGCCAGCAGAACGGGACAGCACTACGAGCAGTACTTC.

The V and J genes are TRBV6-1 and TRBJ2-7; no reliable D call. This CDR3 comprises 15 residues. Trimming pared 1 base from V and 2 bases from J, leaving 12 bases between. Per germline, CDR1 MNHNS and CDR2 SASEGT. Here the CDR3 DNA reads TGTGCCAGCAGTGAAGGACCGGGTTTGGCCTACGAGCAGTACTTC. Protein: CASSEGPGLAYEQYF.

The V gene is TRBV19, the J gene TRBJ1-5; D call uncertain. V was shortened by 2 bases and J by 1 base, with 9 bases between the two germline ends. The CDR3 contains 15 residues. In germline, CDR1 is LNHDA, CDR2 SQIVND (reference sequence). The CDR3 loop reads CASSIRVESNQPQHF. CDR3 nucleotide sequence: TGTGCCAGTAGTATAAGAGTGGAGAGCAATCAGCCCCAGCATTTT.

The rearrangement links TRBV6-1 to TRBJ2-7; TRBD1 is a possible D gene (6 bases). V was cut by 2 bases and J by 3 bases, with 23 bases left in between. The CDR3 runs to 18 residues. Germline CDR1 reads MNHNS; CDR2 reads SASEGT. CDR3 bases: TGTGCCAGCAGTGAACCCTATGACGACAGGAAGTACGTCTACGAGCAGTACTTC. Its protein product is CASSEPYDDRKYVYEQYF.

The V and J genes are TRBV6-1 and TRBJ1-1; 9 nucleotides line up with TRBD1. The CDR3 sequence is 16 residues long. CDR1 is MNHNS and CDR2 is SASEGT in the germline V gene. Unmatched junction bases numbered 2, after V lost 0 bases and J lost 0 bases. CDR3 region: CASSEATGGLNTEAFF. The DNA for the CDR3 is TGTGCCAGCAGTGAAGCTACAGGGGGCCTGAACACTGAAGCTTTCTTT.

This chain connects TRBV7-9 to TRBJ2-1, with TRBD2 matching over 9 bases. Germline trimming cut 4 bases from V and 7 bases from J; bases unmatched to any gene: 14. This CDR3 region has 17 residues. The V gene's germline CDR1 is SEHNR and CDR2 FQNEAQ (reference sequence). The CDR3 is CASSSKGYSGGWNEQFF. In DNA, the CDR3 is TGTGCCAGCAGCTCAAAGGGGTATAGCGGGGGTTGGAATGAGCAGTTCTTC.

CDR3 amino acids: CASSADSDMNTEAFF. CDR3 bases: TGTGCCAGCAGCGCCGACAGTGACATGAACACTGAAGCTTTCTTT. The genes are TRBV9 and TRBJ1-1, with D tentatively TRBD1 (5 bases). The V gene lost 3 bases and the J gene lost 0 bases, with 12 bases spanning the gap. CDR3 length equals 15 residues. Germline V gene sequence: CDR1 SGDLS, CDR2 YYNGEE.

Remarks on this clone: Sequence at one end of the junction differs from germline and may be a read error. The chain is built from TRBV7-9 and TRBJ1-5; 8 bases are shared with TRBD1. Germline values: CDR1 SEHNR, CDR2 FQNEAQ (reference sequence). This CDR3 is built from 12 residues. Here the CDR3 reads CASSRGTGPLRF. The DNA for the CDR3 is TGTGCCAGCAGCCGCGGGACAGGTCCTCTTCGATTT.

The chain has TRBV10-1 and TRBJ2-2, with 11 bases identical to TRBD2. This CDR3 region has 15 residues. Trimming cost V 4 bases and J 7 bases; bases outside gene matches: 5. Germline loops: CDR1 WNHNN, CDR2 SYGVQD (reference sequence). CDR3 nucleotides: TGCGCCAGCAGTGGTTCTAGCGGGGGGAACGGGGAGCTGTTTTTT. Residues: CASSGSSGGNGELFF.